The T cell receptor beta chain under discussion was sequenced for a study of cytomegalovirus exposure and HLA in healthy donors. Study-level results: The CMV antigen specificity of a few CMV-associated chains was confirmed through in vitro analysis.

Sequencing used immunoSEQ multiplex PCR; TCRdb keeps in-frame clones, though not all of them. The sample includes about 130,000 clones, approximately 89% of them seen just once. Details on this clone: As yet, its antigen is unknown.

This CDR3 is built from 16 residues. Trimming took 0 bases from V and 2 from J, leaving 15 bases between them. Germline lookup yields CDR1 SGDLS and CDR2 YYNGEE. The sample consisted of PBMCs. The chain links TRBV9 to TRBJ2-7; a possible D gene is TRBD1 (5 bases). This sequence originates from a man aged 25-40 years in good health and CMV-seronegative. The CDR3 loop reads CASSVAGAQGTYEQYF. In DNA form, the CDR3 reads TGTGCCAGCAGCGTAGCTGGGGCGCAAGGTACCTACGAGCAGTACTTC.